The T cell receptor beta chain under discussion was sequenced for a study of monozygotic twins with inflammatory bowel disease. Regarding this clonotype: Its antigen remains unknown.

Researchers used about 3,500 ng of total RNA for each TCR library. TCRdb processed the 5' RACE reads again and assigns one entry to each CDR3 protein, with no DNA. Its table lists 310,000 or so distinct CDR3 sequences. Germline V gene lookup returns CDR1 DFQATT and CDR2 SNEGSKA (reference sequence). The CDR3 runs to 14 residues. Study-wide findings and caveats: A single strong IBD-associated signal or clonotype was not supported by the findings.

Whole blood served as the source of total RNA, and no T cell sorting took place. The sequencing sample was made of blood. The V call is TRBV20-1, the J call TRBJ2-3; with no DNA, the TCRdb D assignment of TRBD2 cannot be verified. The sequence came from a human donor with ulcerative colitis or Crohn's disease, or a healthy co-twin of an affected twin (not recorded which). This CDR3 reads CSASTSGSSDTQYF.